What follows are 10 T cell receptor beta chains derived from one specimen sequenced in a study of blood T cell repertoires in COVID-19. Method: immunoSEQ multiplex PCR; TCRdb's copy keeps in-frame clones and lacks some. The data contain tens of thousands of clones, approximately 86% of them singletons. Material for sequencing was peripheral blood. These receptors were collected from an elderly woman with acute or convalescent COVID-19.

V is TRBV6-5 and J is TRBJ2-1; D not certain. Germline lookup yields CDR1 MNHEY and CDR2 SVGAGI. This CDR3 has 11 residues. Trimming cost V 5 bases and J 9 bases, with 8 bases left between them. DNA of the CDR3: TGTGCCAGCAGTCTGCAGTTTGAGCAGTTCTTC. Protein sequence: CASSLQFEQFF.

This clone has only one observation. The chain has TRBV7-3 and TRBJ2-3, with 9 bases identical to TRBD2. CDR3 length: 19 residues. After removal of 5 bases from V and 2 bases from J, the junction contained 17 bases not matched to a gene. CDR1 and CDR2 (germline): SGHTA, FQGTGA. The DNA for the CDR3 is TGTGCCAGCAGCCCGAATAGCGGGGGAGTAGGAGCTAACACAGATACGCAGTATTTT. Encoded protein: CASSPNSGGVGANTDTQYF.

This clone was observed a single time. The genes are TRBV3-1 (or the pseudogene TRBV3-2) and TRBJ2-1; D is possibly TRBD2 (6 bases). Germline V gene data show CDR1 as LGHDT and CDR2 as YNNKEL (reference sequence). V gave up 4 bases and J gave up 9 bases, with 13 bases separating them. The length of the CDR3 is 13 residues. CDR3 protein: CASSPTLGGEQFF. The CDR3 DNA reads TGTGCCAGCAGCCCGACCTTGGGAGGTGAGCAGTTCTTC.

The chain employs TRBV28 and TRBJ2-7; D may be TRBD1 (6 bases). Germline assignment: CDR1 MDHEN and CDR2 SYDVKM. V dropped 4 bases and J dropped 0 bases, with 19 bases sitting between them. The CDR3 consists of 17 residues. CDR3 amino acids: CASSSPPGTPSSYEQYF. The CDR3 bases are TGTGCCAGCAGTTCTCCTCCCGGGACACCCAGCTCCTACGAGCAGTACTTC.

V gene TRBV19 combines with J gene TRBJ2-7, with 9 bases that match TRBD1. This CDR3 has 15 amino acids. Germline V gene lookup returns CDR1 LNHDA and CDR2 SQIVND (reference sequence). V was pared by 3 bases and J by 4 bases, with 7 bases of the junction left unmatched. Written as DNA, the CDR3 is TGTGCCAGTAGTATCTCGAACAGGGGGCATTACGAGCAGTACTTC. Translated: CASSISNRGHYEQYF.

This clone occurred once. CDR3: CATRRGAMNTGELFF. The CDR3 bases are TGTGCCACCCGTCGGGGGGCCATGAACACCGGGGAGCTGTTTTTT. The V and J genes are TRBV19 and TRBJ2-2, with D tentatively TRBD2 (7 bases). V lost 10 bases and J 1 base, leaving 16 bases between the germline ends. The length of the CDR3 is 15 residues. Germline assignment: CDR1 LNHDA and CDR2 SQIVND (reference sequence).

J is TRBJ2-1 and V is TRBV5-4, with 7 bases matching TRBD2. V trimming: 3 bases; J trimming: 6 bases; junction bases outside the gene matches: 6. The length of the CDR3 is 14 residues. Germline V gives CDR1 SGHNT, CDR2 YYREEE (reference sequence). CDR3 bases: TGTGCCAGCAGCTCCAAGGGAGGGTTCAATGAGCAGTTCTTC. Protein: CASSSKGGFNEQFF.

The chain combines TRBV5-4 with TRBJ1-2, with TRBD1 identical over 10 bases. The germline V gene has CDR1 SGHNT and CDR2 YYREEE (reference sequence). The CDR3 loop spans 15 amino acids. V dropped 1 base and J dropped 3; count of bases not matched to a gene: 3. The CDR3, as DNA: TGTGCCAGCAGCTTGAGACAGGGGGCCTACTATGGCTACACCTTC. Residues: CASSLRQGAYYGYTF.

This clone occurred once. The rearrangement uses TRBV11-3 and TRBJ1-3; D is ambiguous. The V and J ends lost 1 base and 0 bases respectively, with 13 bases between them. Per the germline V gene, CDR1 is SGHNT and CDR2 is YENEEA. CDR3 length: 17 residues. The CDR3 spells CASSLVVSAYSGNTIYF. The DNA for the CDR3 is TGTGCCAGCAGCTTAGTGGTCAGCGCTTACTCTGGAAACACCATATATTTT.

This clone has just one count. This CDR3 is CASSKGEWETQYF. The DNA of the CDR3 is TGTGCCAGCAGCAAGGGAGAGTGGGAGACCCAGTACTTC. The chain couples TRBV3-1 (or the pseudogene TRBV3-2) to TRBJ2-5, with a possible D match to TRBD2 (5 bases). The germline V gene has CDR1 LGHDT and CDR2 YNNKEL (reference sequence). This CDR3 is built from 13 residues. V lost 5 bases and J lost 5, with 12 bases in between.